This TCR beta chain was obtained from a study of T-cell memory formation after mild COVID-19. As for the study in general: Largely donor-specific TCR clusters were found.

Study results and caveats: The study found contracting CD4+ clones mainly in CM and EM and contracting CD8+ clones in EMRA.

MiXCR, applied by TCRdb to the 5' RACE reads, yields one record per CDR3 protein. The sample consists of a few hundred thousand distinct CDR3 sequences, roughly 16% of them appearing once. On this clonotype: Its antigen is unknown.

This clonotype was obtained from a man aged 18 to 30 who had mild COVID-19 (a few samples of this study predate the infection). Cell type and time point are not known. Specimen: PBMCs or a T cell subset sorted from them (not recorded which).

The CDR3 DNA is TGTGCCAGCATCTCGACAGGGATCGGTAATTCACCCCGCCACTTT. It yields the protein CASISTGIGNSPRHF. This chain connects TRBV3-2 to TRBJ1-6; no check of the table's D call, TRBD1, against the DNA was made. TRBV3-2 is a pseudogene locus. The CDR3 sequence is 15 residues long.